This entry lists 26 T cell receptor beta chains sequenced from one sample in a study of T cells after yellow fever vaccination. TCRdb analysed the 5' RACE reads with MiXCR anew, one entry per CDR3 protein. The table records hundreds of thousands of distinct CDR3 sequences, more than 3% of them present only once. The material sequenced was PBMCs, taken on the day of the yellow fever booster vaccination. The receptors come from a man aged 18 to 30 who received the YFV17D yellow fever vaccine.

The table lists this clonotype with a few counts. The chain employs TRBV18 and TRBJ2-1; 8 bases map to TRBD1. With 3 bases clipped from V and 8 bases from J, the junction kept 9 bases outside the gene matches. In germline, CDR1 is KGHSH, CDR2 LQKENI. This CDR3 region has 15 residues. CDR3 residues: CASSPNTGGVDEQFF. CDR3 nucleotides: TGTGCCAGCTCACCCAATACAGGGGGTGTAGATGAGCAGTTCTTC.

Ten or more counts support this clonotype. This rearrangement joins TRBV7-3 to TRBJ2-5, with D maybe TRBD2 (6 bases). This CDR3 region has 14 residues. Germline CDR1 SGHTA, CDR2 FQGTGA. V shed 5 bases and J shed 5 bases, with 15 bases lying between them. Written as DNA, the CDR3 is TGTGCCAGCAGCGCCAGCGGGCCGTCGGAGACCCAGTACTTC. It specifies CASSASGPSETQYF.

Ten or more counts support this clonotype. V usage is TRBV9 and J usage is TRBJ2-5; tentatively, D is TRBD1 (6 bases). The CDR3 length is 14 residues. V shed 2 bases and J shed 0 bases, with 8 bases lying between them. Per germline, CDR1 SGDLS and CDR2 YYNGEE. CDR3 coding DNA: TGTGCCAGCAGCGTGGCAGGGGACCAAGAGACCCAGTACTTC. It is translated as CASSVAGDQETQYF. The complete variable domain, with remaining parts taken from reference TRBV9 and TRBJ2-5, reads DSGVTQTPKHLITATGQRVTLRCSPRSGDLSVYWYQQSLDQGLQFLIQYYNGEERAKGNILERFSAQQFPDLHSELNLSSLELGDSALYFCASSVAGDQETQYFGPGTRLLVL.

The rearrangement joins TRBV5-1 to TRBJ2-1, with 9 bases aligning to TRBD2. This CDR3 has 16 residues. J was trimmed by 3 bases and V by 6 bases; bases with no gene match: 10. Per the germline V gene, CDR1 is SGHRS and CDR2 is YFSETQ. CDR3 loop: CASNGALAGFYNEQFF. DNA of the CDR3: TGCGCCAGCAATGGAGCGCTAGCGGGGTTCTACAATGAGCAGTTCTTC.

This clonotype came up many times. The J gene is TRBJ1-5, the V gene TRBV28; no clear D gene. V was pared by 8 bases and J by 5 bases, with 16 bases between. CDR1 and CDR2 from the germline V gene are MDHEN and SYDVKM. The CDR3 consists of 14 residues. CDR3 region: CASGVTRFDQPQHF. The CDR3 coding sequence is TGTGCCAGCGGGGTAACGAGGTTCGATCAGCCCCAGCATTTT.

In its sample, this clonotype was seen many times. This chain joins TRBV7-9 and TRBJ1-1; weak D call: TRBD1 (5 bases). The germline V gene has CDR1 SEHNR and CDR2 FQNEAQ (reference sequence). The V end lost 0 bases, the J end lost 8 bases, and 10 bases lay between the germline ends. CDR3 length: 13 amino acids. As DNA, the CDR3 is TGTGCCAGCAGCTTAGCAGTTCGGGGGGAAGCTTTCTTT. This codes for CASSLAVRGEAFF.

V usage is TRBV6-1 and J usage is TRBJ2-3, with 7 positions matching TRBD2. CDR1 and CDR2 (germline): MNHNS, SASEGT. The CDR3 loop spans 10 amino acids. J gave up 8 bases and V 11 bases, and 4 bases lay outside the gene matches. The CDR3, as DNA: TGTGCCGCGGGGGACCTTACGCAGTATTTT. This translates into CAAGDLTQYF.

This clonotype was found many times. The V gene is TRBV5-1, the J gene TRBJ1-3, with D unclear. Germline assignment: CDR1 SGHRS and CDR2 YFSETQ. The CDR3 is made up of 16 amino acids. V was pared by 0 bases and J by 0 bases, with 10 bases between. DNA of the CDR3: TGCGCCAGCAGCTTGGTTGGGATCCGCTCTGGAAACACCATATATTTT. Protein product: CASSLVGIRSGNTIYF.

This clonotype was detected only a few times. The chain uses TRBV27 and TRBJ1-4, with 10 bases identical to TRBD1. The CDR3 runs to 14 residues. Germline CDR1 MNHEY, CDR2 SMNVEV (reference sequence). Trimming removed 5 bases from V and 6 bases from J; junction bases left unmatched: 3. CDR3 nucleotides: TGTGCCAGCAGTACGACAGGGGGCTATGAAAAACTGTTTTTT. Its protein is CASSTTGGYEKLFF.

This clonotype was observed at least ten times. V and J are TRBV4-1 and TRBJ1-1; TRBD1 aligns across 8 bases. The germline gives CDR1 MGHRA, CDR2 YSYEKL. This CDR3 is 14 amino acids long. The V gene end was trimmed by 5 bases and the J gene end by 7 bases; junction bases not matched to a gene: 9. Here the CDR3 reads CASSTQGAMGEAFF. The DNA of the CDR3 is TGCGCCAGCAGCACCCAGGGGGCGATGGGTGAAGCTTTCTTT.

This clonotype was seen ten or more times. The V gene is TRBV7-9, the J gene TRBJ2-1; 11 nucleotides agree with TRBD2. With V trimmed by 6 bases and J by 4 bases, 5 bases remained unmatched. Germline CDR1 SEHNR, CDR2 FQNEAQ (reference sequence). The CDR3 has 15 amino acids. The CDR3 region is CASRKGTSGYNEQFF. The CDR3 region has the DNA TGTGCCAGCAGAAAGGGGACTAGCGGATACAATGAGCAGTTCTTC. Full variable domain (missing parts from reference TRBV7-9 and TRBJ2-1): DTGVSQNPRHKITKRGQNVTFRCDPISEHNRLYWYRQTLGQGPEFLTYFQNEAQLEKSRLLSDRFSAERPKGSFSTLEIQRTEQGDSAMYLCASRKGTSGYNEQFFGPGTRLTVL.

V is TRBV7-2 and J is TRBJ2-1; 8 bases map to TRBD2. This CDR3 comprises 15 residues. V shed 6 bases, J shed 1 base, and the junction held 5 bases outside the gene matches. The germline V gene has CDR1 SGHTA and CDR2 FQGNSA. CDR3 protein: CASRREATSYNEQFF. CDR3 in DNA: TGTGCCAGCAGGCGGGAGGCTACGTCCTACAATGAGCAGTTCTTC.

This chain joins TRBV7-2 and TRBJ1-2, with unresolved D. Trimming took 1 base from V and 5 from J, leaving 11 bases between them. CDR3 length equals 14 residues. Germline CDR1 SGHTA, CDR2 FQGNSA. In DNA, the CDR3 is TGTGCCAGCAGCTTAGGGGCTGTGGTTTATGGCTACACCTTC. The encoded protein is CASSLGAVVYGYTF.

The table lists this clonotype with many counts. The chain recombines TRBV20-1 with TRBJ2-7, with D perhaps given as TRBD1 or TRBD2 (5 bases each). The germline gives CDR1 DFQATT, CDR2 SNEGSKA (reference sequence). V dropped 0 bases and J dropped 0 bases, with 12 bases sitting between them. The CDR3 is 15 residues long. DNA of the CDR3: TGCAGTGCTAGAGATGGTGCAGGGAGCTCCTACGAGCAGTACTTC. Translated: CSARDGAGSSYEQYF.

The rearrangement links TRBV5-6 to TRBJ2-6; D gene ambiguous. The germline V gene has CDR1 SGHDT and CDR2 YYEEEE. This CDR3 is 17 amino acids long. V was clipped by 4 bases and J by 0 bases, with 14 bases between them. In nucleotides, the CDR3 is TGTGCCAGCAGCCGCCTCGGCACCAGCTCTGGGGCCAACGTCCTGACTTTC. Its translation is CASSRLGTSSGANVLTF.

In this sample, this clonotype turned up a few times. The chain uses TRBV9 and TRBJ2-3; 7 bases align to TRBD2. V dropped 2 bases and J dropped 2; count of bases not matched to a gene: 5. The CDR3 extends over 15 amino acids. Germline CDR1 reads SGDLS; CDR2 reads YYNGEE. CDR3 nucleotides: TGTGCCAGCAGCGTGAGCGGGGCGAACACAGATACGCAGTATTTT. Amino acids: CASSVSGANTDTQYF.

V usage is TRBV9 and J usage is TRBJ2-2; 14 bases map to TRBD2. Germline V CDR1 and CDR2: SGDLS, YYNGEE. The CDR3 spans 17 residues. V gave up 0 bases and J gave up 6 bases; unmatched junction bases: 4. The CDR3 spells CASSVEPTSGGAGELFF. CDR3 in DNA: TGTGCCAGCAGCGTAGAGCCGACTAGCGGGGGGGCCGGGGAGCTGTTTTTT.

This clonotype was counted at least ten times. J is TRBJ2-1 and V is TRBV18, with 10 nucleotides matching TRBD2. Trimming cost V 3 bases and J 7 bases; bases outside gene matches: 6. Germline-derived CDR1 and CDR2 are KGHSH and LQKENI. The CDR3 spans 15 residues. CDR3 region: CASSPSAGGRNEQFF. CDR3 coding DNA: TGTGCCAGCTCACCCTCAGCGGGGGGGCGTAATGAGCAGTTCTTC.

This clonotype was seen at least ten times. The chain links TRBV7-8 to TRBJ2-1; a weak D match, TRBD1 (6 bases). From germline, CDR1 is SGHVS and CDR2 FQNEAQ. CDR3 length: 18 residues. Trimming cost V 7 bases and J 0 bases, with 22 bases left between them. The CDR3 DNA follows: TGTGCCAGCATCTCAACAAGGGGGACAAGGAGCTCCTACAATGAGCAGTTCTTC. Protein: CASISTRGTRSSYNEQFF.

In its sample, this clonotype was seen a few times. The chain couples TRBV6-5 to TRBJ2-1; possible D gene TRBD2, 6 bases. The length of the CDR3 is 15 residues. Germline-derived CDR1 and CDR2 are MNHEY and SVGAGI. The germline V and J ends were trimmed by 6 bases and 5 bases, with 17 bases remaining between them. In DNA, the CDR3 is TGTGCCAGCAGCCCATTGGAGGGGCGCGACAATGAGCAGTTCTTC. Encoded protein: CASSPLEGRDNEQFF.

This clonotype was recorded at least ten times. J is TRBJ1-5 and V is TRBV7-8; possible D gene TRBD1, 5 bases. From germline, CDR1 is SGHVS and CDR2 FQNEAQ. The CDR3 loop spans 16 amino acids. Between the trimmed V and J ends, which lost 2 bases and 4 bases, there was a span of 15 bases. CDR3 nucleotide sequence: TGTGCCAGCAGCTTAAATGTCAGGGCGAATAATCAGCCCCAGCATTTT. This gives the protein CASSLNVRANNQPQHF.

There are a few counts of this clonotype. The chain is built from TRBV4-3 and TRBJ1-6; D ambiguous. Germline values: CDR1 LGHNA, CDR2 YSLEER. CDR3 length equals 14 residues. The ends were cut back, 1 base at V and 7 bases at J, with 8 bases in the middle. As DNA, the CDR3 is TGCGCCAGCAGCCAAGGATATGAAAATTCACCCCTCCACTTT. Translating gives CASSQGYENSPLHF.

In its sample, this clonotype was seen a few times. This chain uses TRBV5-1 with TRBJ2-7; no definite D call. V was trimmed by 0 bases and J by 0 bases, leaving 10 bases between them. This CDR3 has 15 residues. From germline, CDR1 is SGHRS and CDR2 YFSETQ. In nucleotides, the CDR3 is TGCGCCAGCAGCTTGGGAGGTTCGAGCTCCTACGAGCAGTACTTC. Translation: CASSLGGSSSYEQYF. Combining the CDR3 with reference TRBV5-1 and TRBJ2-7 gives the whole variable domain KAGVTQTPRYLIKTRGQQVTLSCSPISGHRSVSWYQQTPGQGLQFLFEYFSETQRNKGNFPGRFSGRQFSNSRSEMNVSTLELGDSALYLCASSLGGSSSYEQYFGPGTRLTVT.

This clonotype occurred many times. In DNA, the CDR3 is TGTGCCACCAGCAGAGTTTTCGGGGAAGGAAACACCATATATTTT. Encoded protein: CATSRVFGEGNTIYF. The chain uses TRBV15 and TRBJ1-3; D is ambiguous. CDR1 is LNHNV, CDR2 YYDKDF, per germline (reference sequence). V lost 1 base and J lost 4, with 11 bases in between. The CDR3 totals 15 residues. The full variable domain, with the rest looked up from reference TRBV15 and TRBJ1-3, is DAMVIQNPRYQVTQFGKPVTLSCSQTLNHNVMYWYQQKSSQAPKLLFHYYDKDFNNEADTPDNFQSRRPNTSFCFLDIRSPGLGDTAMYLCATSRVFGEGNTIYFGEGSWLTVV.

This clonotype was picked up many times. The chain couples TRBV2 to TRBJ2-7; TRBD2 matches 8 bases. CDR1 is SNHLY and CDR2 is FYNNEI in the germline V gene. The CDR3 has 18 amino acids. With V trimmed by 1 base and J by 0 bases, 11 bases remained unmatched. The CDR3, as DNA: TGTGCCAGCAGTGAAGGGCTTAGCGGGGCTTACTTCTCCTACGAGCAGTACGTC. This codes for CASSEGLSGAYFSYEQYV.

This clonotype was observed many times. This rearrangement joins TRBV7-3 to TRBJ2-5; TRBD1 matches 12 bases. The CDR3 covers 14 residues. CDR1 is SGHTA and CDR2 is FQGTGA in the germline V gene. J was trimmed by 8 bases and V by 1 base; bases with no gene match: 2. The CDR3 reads CASSLIGTGGTQYF. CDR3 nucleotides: TGTGCCAGCAGCTTAATCGGGACAGGGGGCACCCAGTACTTC. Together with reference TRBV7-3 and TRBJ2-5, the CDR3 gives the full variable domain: GAGVSQTPSNKVTEKGKYVELRCDPISGHTALYWYRQSLGQGPEFLIYFQGTGAADDSGLPNDRFFAVRPEGSVSTLKIQRTERGDSAVYLCASSLIGTGGTQYFGPGTRLLVL.